The following is a T cell receptor (beta chain) sequence with its context. The target antigen is unknown. The data originate from a study of T cell repertoires in cytomegalovirus infection. MiXCR, run by TCRdb on the reads, gives a single entry per CDR3 protein. The table has 900,000 to 950,000 distinct CDR3 sequences, around 29% seen once. Sequencing used cultured CD8+ T cells from PBMCs, obtained from culture after CMV antigen stimulation. The TCR sequence derives from a human donor in good health (CMV status not recorded). Some clones in this sample may be carry-over from other donors' samples.

The CDR3 is CASSLGQGLGYGYTF. CDR3 coding DNA: TGTGCCAGCAGTTTAGGACAGGGTTTAGGCTATGGCTACACCTTC. V usage is TRBV27 and J usage is TRBJ1-2; 8 positions match TRBD1. The germline V gene has CDR1 MNHEY and CDR2 SMNVEV (reference sequence). The CDR3 contains 15 residues. After removal of 2 bases from V and 4 bases from J, the junction contained 6 bases not matched to a gene.